The 30 T cell receptor beta chains below come from one sample, sequenced in a study of blood T cells in healthy people across ages. Next came a second PCR, run for about 6 to 11 cycles, which used a sample-barcoded 5' primer along with a J-beta primer mix. Each CDR3 protein is one row after TCRdb ran MiXCR on the 5' RACE reads. The repertoire holds approximately 730,000 distinct CDR3 sequences, roughly 44% seen once, with 20% in the top ten. The sequencing sample was made of blood. The receptors were sampled from a woman aged 55-69 years in good health.

This clonotype was observed at least ten times. The gene calls are TRBV5-1 and TRBJ2-4; tentative D call: TRBD1 (6 bases). Per germline, CDR1 SGHRS and CDR2 YFSETQ. The V gene lost 1 base and the J gene lost 3 bases, with 11 bases spanning the gap. The CDR3 is 15 residues long. Here the CDR3 DNA reads TGCGCCAGCAGCTTGACAGGGATGGACAAAAACATTCAGTACTTC. Translated, it gives CASSLTGMDKNIQYF. Complete variable domain (other parts from reference TRBV5-1 and TRBJ2-4): KAGVTQTPRYLIKTRGQQVTLSCSPISGHRSVSWYQQTPGQGLQFLFEYFSETQRNKGNFPGRFSGRQFSNSRSEMNVSTLELGDSALYLCASSLTGMDKNIQYFGAGTRLSVL.

CDR3 loop: CATSREGTGGYEQYF. The CDR3 DNA is TGTGCCACCAGCAGAGAAGGGACAGGCGGATACGAGCAGTACTTC. The V and J genes are TRBV15 and TRBJ2-7, with 8 bases matching TRBD1. The germline CDR1 and CDR2 sequences are LNHNV and YYDKDF (reference sequence). Trimming took 0 bases from V and 4 from J; bases not matched to a gene: 5. The CDR3 sequence is 15 residues long.

The CDR3 DNA is TGTGCCATCAGTGAGTCGGGGCGTTACAATGAGCAGTTCTTC. It codes for CAISESGRYNEQFF. This chain links TRBV10-3 with TRBJ2-1; possible D gene TRBD1, 5 bases. The CDR3 loop spans 14 amino acids. V shed 0 bases and J shed 4 bases, with 7 bases lying between them. Per the germline V gene, CDR1 is ENHRY and CDR2 is SYGVKD.

V is TRBV27 and J is TRBJ2-5; tentatively, D is TRBD2 (6 bases). The germline V gene has CDR1 MNHEY and CDR2 SMNVEV (reference sequence). This CDR3 contains 19 residues. Trimming stripped 3 bases from V and 2 bases from J, with 25 bases between. The CDR3 region is CASSFGPQSGGNEQETQYF. The CDR3 nucleotides read TGTGCCAGCAGTTTCGGCCCCCAGAGTGGAGGGAATGAGCAAGAGACCCAGTACTTC.

The chain is built from TRBV29-1 and TRBJ2-2; 7 nucleotides line up with TRBD1. The CDR3 has 13 residues. V was clipped by 4 bases and J by 2 bases; unmatched bases: 1. Per germline, CDR1 SQVTM and CDR2 ANQGSEA. The CDR3 here is CSVGDRNTGELFF. The DNA for the CDR3 is TGCAGCGTTGGGGACAGAAACACCGGGGAGCTGTTTTTT.

This rearrangement joins TRBV20-1 to TRBJ2-1; possibly TRBD1 or TRBD2 for D (5 bases each). CDR3 length equals 12 residues. Trimming shortened V by 0 bases and J by 15 bases, and 15 bases separated the two germline ends. Germline values: CDR1 DFQATT, CDR2 SNEGSKA (reference sequence). CDR3 sequence: CSARDRGPFLFF. In DNA form, the CDR3 reads TGCAGTGCTAGAGATCGGGGCCCCTTTTTGTTCTTC.

This rearrangement joins TRBV12-3 or TRBV12-4 to TRBJ2-1, with D possibly TRBD2 on 5 matching bases. The J call is uncertain, as TRBJ2-7 better fits the DNA end. There are 16 residues in the CDR3. CDR3 sequence: CASRPLRGEHYNEQYF. For the CDR3, the DNA is TGTGCCAGCAGACCCCTCCGGGGAGAGCATTACAATGAGCAGTACTTC.

This clonotype was counted ten times or more. This chain links TRBV15 with TRBJ2-7, with 10 positions matching TRBD2. The V segment lost 5 bases and the J segment 2 bases; nucleotides outside the gene matches: 3. Germline assignment: CDR1 LNHNV and CDR2 YYDKDF (reference sequence). The CDR3 has 14 residues. The CDR3 DNA follows: TGTGCCACCAGCCCTAGCGGGAGTCCCTACGAGCAGTACTTC. Translation: CATSPSGSPYEQYF.

The J gene is TRBJ1-2, the V gene TRBV2; 7 bases map to TRBD1. Germline-derived CDR1 and CDR2 are SNHLY and FYNNEI. The trim removed 6 bases at V and 4 bases at J, leaving 8 bases unmatched. The CDR3 is 14 amino acids. The CDR3 DNA reads as TGTGCCAGCAGGCGTCGACAGGGAACCTATGGCTACACCTTC. This gives the protein CASRRRQGTYGYTF.

This chain connects TRBV4-3 to TRBJ2-3; 10 bases fit TRBD2. Losses at the gene ends were 5 bases for V and 1 base for J; bases not matched to a gene: 6. The CDR3 is 16 residues long. The germline CDR1 and CDR2 sequences are LGHNA and YSLEER. CDR3 region: CASSKTGTSGTDTQYF. CDR3 in DNA: TGCGCCAGCAGCAAGACCGGGACTAGCGGCACAGATACGCAGTATTTT.

Only a few counts were recorded for this clonotype. The chain uses TRBV6-1 and TRBJ1-1; TRBD1 is a possible D gene (5 bases). CDR3 length: 14 amino acids. CDR1 and CDR2 from the germline V gene are MNHNS and SASEGT. The germline V and J ends were trimmed by 2 bases and 1 base, with 8 bases remaining between them. CDR3 in DNA: TGTGCCAGCAGTGAATTCCAGGGGAACACTGAAGCTTTCTTT. Translating gives CASSEFQGNTEAFF.

Many counts were recorded for this clonotype. This sequence joins TRBV29-1 and TRBJ2-5; D assignment may be TRBD1 or TRBD2 (5 bases each). V dropped 0 bases and J dropped 4 bases, with 9 bases sitting between them. The CDR3 sequence is 13 residues long. Germline V gives CDR1 SQVTM, CDR2 ANQGSEA. CDR3 amino acids: CSVEDPGRETQYF. CDR3 DNA: TGCAGCGTTGAAGATCCGGGACGAGAGACCCAGTACTTC. Using reference TRBV29-1 and TRBJ2-5 for the parts outside the CDR3, the full variable domain is SAVISQKPSRDICQRGTSLTIQCQVDSQVTMMFWYRQQPGQSLTLIATANQGSEATYESGFVIDKFPISRPNLTFSTLTVSNMSPEDSSIYLCSVEDPGRETQYFGPGTRLLVL.

The chain couples TRBV6-6 to TRBJ2-3; 9 bases align to TRBD2. There are 16 residues in the CDR3. V shed 6 bases, J shed 2 bases, and the junction held 9 bases outside the gene matches. The germline V gene encodes CDR1 MNHNY and CDR2 SVGAGI (reference sequence). The CDR3 region has the DNA TGTGCCAGCAGCCAGCCCCTAGCGGGGAACACAGATACGCAGTATTTT. This codes for CASSQPLAGNTDTQYF.

The CDR3: CASSSTSWASGQIAKNIQYF. CDR3 coding DNA: TGTGCCAGCAGTTCCACGTCGTGGGCTAGCGGACAGATAGCCAAAAACATTCAGTACTTC. The genes are TRBV6-2 or TRBV6-3 and TRBJ2-4; possibly TRBD2 for D (7 bases). This CDR3 is 20 amino acids long. The ends were cut back, 4 bases at V and 0 bases at J, with 25 bases in the middle. Germline CDR1 and CDR2: MNHEY and SVGEGT.

The chain carries TRBV20-1 and TRBJ2-1, with D possibly being TRBD2 (6 bases). CDR1 is DFQATT and CDR2 is SNEGSKA in the germline V gene (reference sequence). There are 14 residues in the CDR3. CDR3 amino acids: CSFFGAGSSYEQFF. CDR3 DNA: TGCAGCTTCTTCGGGGCGGGGAGCTCCTACGAGCAGTTCTTC.

The rearrangement uses TRBV2 and TRBJ2-3; weak D call: TRBD2 (6 bases). Germline-derived CDR1 and CDR2 are SNHLY and FYNNEI. The CDR3 spans 15 residues. V lost 5 bases and J 1 base, leaving 13 bases between the germline ends. CDR3: CASSKGLARTDTQYF. The CDR3 DNA reads TGTGCCAGCAGTAAGGGACTGGCGCGCACAGATACGCAGTATTTT.

In this sample, this clonotype turned up many times. The CDR3 here is CASSRDESYEQYF. The CDR3 DNA sequence: TGCGCCAGCAGCCGCGATGAGAGCTACGAGCAGTACTTC. This sequence joins TRBV4-3 and TRBJ2-7, with D unresolved. Trimming shortened V by 4 bases and J by 3 bases, and 10 bases separated the two germline ends. This CDR3 region has 13 residues. Germline V gives CDR1 LGHNA, CDR2 YSLEER.

V gene TRBV7-2 combines with J gene TRBJ2-3; D may be TRBD1 (5 bases). CDR1 and CDR2 (germline): SGHTA, FQGNSA. Trimming removed 0 bases from V and 5 bases from J, with 9 bases in between. CDR3 size: 14 residues. CDR3 loop: CASSLAGVEDTQYF. In nucleotides, the CDR3 is TGTGCCAGCAGCTTAGCAGGGGTGGAAGATACGCAGTATTTT.

This clonotype was recorded a few times. The rearrangement joins TRBV11-1 to TRBJ1-1; D is undetermined. CDR3 length: 16 amino acids. Looked up from germline, CDR1 is SGHAT and CDR2 is FQDESV (reference sequence). Trimming took 5 bases from V and 0 from J, leaving 16 bases between them. The CDR3 protein is CASSQSFPALNTEAFF. The DNA for the CDR3 is TGTGCCAGCAGCCAATCCTTCCCAGCTTTGAACACTGAAGCTTTCTTT.

The rearrangement links TRBV12-3 or TRBV12-4 to TRBJ1-1; D is unclear. Trimming cost V 8 bases and J 1 base, with 14 bases left between them. The CDR3 covers 14 residues. The CDR3 region has the DNA TGTGCCAGCCACCCGTCGAAATCGAACACTGAAGCTTTCTTT. This sequence encodes CASHPSKSNTEAFF.

V usage is TRBV12-3 or TRBV12-4 and J usage is TRBJ2-5; D may be TRBD1 or TRBD2 (5 bases each). V dropped 6 bases and J dropped 11 bases, with 25 bases sitting between them. The CDR3 is 15 residues long. CDR3 coding DNA: TGTGCCAGCAGCTTTGCCGGGGCCGGGCTAGGGGAGCAGTACTTC. Amino acid sequence: CASSFAGAGLGEQYF.

The gene calls are TRBV30 and TRBJ2-1; D remains ambiguous. V lost 4 bases, J lost 5 bases, and 6 bases lay in between. The CDR3 length is 11 residues. CDR1 is GTSNPN, CDR2 SVGIG, per germline (reference sequence). CDR3 nucleotides: TGTGCCTGGACCGGTAACAATGAGCAGTTCTTC. Translation gives CAWTGNNEQFF.

The rearrangement joins TRBV28 to TRBJ2-1, with a tentative D call TRBD2 (5 bases). Germline CDR1 and CDR2: MDHEN and SYDVKM. The CDR3 sequence is 13 residues long. The germline V and J ends were trimmed by 5 bases and 7 bases, with 12 bases remaining between them. CDR3 amino acids: CASSITSTNEQFF. The CDR3 coding sequence is TGTGCCAGCAGTATAACTAGTACGAATGAGCAGTTCTTC.

This clonotype was observed a few times. The chain has TRBV7-3 and TRBJ2-3, with 8 bases aligning to TRBD2. After removal of 5 bases from V and 4 bases from J, the junction contained 8 bases not matched to a gene. CDR3 length: 15 residues. CDR1 and CDR2 from the germline V gene are SGHTA and FQGTGA. This CDR3 is CASSPSSGFADTQYF. CDR3 coding DNA: TGTGCCAGCAGCCCATCTAGCGGGTTCGCAGATACGCAGTATTTT.

J is TRBJ2-1 and V is TRBV5-6; 7 positions match TRBD2. The V segment lost 6 bases and the J segment 0 bases; nucleotides outside the gene matches: 9. This CDR3 spans 16 amino acids. Germline V gives CDR1 SGHDT, CDR2 YYEEEE. CDR3 DNA sequence: TGTGCCAGCACCCTCTGGGGGAGGGTCTCCTACAATGAGCAGTTCTTC. Protein sequence: CASTLWGRVSYNEQFF. The whole variable domain, remainder taken from reference TRBV5-6 and TRBJ2-1, is DAGVTQSPTHLIKTRGQQVTLRCSPKSGHDTVSWYQQALGQGPQFIFQYYEEEERQRGNFPDRFSGHQFPNYSSELNVNALLLGDSALYLCASTLWGRVSYNEQFFGPGTRLTVL.

The chain couples TRBV28 to TRBJ2-7, with 7 bases matching TRBD2. The junction had 10 bases not matched to a gene; V was cut back by 2 bases and J by 3 bases. Germline-derived CDR1 and CDR2 are MDHEN and SYDVKM. The CDR3 spans 16 residues. CDR3 in DNA: TGTGCCAGCAGTTTAGGCGGGAGTTATAAAGGCTACGAGCAGTACTTC. The encoded protein is CASSLGGSYKGYEQYF.

This clonotype was picked up a small number of times. One end of the junction fails to match germline, which may point to a read error. The J gene is TRBJ2-3, the V gene TRBV7-6; TRBD2 agrees at 13 bases. CDR1 and CDR2 from the germline V gene are SGHVS and FNYEAQ. The CDR3 contains 16 residues. The CDR3 DNA sequence: TGTGCTAGCAGTCAAGGGACTAGCGGGGTCGCAGATACGCAGTATTTT. As protein: CASSQGTSGVADTQYF.

Note on this clonotype: A much larger clone differs from this one at a single base, so this may be a read error. The V gene is TRBV5-1, the J gene TRBJ2-3; D might be TRBD1 (6 bases). Germline V gene lookup returns CDR1 SGHRS and CDR2 YFSETQ. V dropped 4 bases and J dropped 3 bases, with 12 bases sitting between them. This CDR3 comprises 14 residues. The chain's CDR3 is CASSNRTVTDTQYF. The CDR3 region has the DNA TGCGCCAGCAGCAACCGGACAGTGACAGATACGCAGTATTTT.

As regards this clonotype: A much larger clonotype is one base distant, so this may be a read error. The gene calls are TRBV9 and TRBJ2-7; 9 bases agree with TRBD2. With V trimmed by 3 bases and J by 7 bases, 11 bases remained unmatched. Germline loops: CDR1 SGDLS, CDR2 YYNGEE. The CDR3 has 15 amino acids. The CDR3 DNA reads TGTGCCAGCAGCGGACCTGCGGGAGGGTACGATGAGCAGTACTTC. This sequence encodes CASSGPAGGYDEQYF. Based on the CDR3 plus reference TRBV9 and TRBJ2-7, the full variable domain is DSGVTQTPKHLITATGQRVTLRCSPRSGDLSVYWYQQSLDQGLQFLIQYYNGEERAKGNILERFSAQQFPDLHSELNLSSLELGDSALYFCASSGPAGGYDEQYFGPGTRLTVT.

This clonotype was counted between two and nine times. The chain uses TRBV9 and TRBJ2-2; no firm D call. V lost 3 bases and J lost 4, with 13 bases in between. The CDR3 is 15 residues long. Germline V CDR1 and CDR2: SGDLS, YYNGEE. The CDR3 DNA is TGTGCCAGCAGCGCAAGACTTCCCATCACCGGGGAGCTGTTTTTT. Translation gives CASSARLPITGELFF.